This entry lists 28 T cell receptor beta chains sequenced from one sample in a study of cytotoxic CD8 clonotypes in ibrutinib-treated CLL. Profiled with immunoSEQ multiplex PCR; TCRdb holds only in-frame clones, not every one. The table includes approximately 140,000 clones, roughly 80% detected once. Sample: PBMCs, taken after 12 months of ibrutinib treatment. The receptors stem from a human donor with chronic lymphocytic leukemia.

The chain combines TRBV5-6 with TRBJ2-2, with 7 bases lining up with TRBD1. The CDR3 has 16 amino acids. Looked up from germline, CDR1 is SGHDT and CDR2 is YYEEEE. V trimming: 1 base; J trimming: 2 bases; junction bases outside the gene matches: 5. CDR3 DNA: TGTGCCAGCAGCTTGATAGACAGGGCTAACACCGGGGAGCTGTTTTTT. Protein product: CASSLIDRANTGELFF. Full variable domain (remainder filled in from reference TRBV5-6 and TRBJ2-2): DAGVTQSPTHLIKTRGQQVTLRCSPKSGHDTVSWYQQALGQGPQFIFQYYEEEERQRGNFPDRFSGHQFPNYSSELNVNALLLGDSALYLCASSLIDRANTGELFFGEGSRLTVL.

This clone has only a few counts. V gene TRBV5-6 combines with J gene TRBJ1-5; TRBD1 might be the D (5 bases). With 4 bases removed from V and 0 bases from J, the gap between germline ends came to 14 bases. The CDR3 runs 16 residues. CDR1 and CDR2 (germline): SGHDT, YYEEEE. The CDR3 spells CASSLGTDYSNQPQHF. The CDR3 DNA reads as TGTGCCAGCAGCCTAGGGACGGATTATAGCAATCAGCCCCAGCATTTT.

The V and J genes are TRBV6-1 and TRBJ1-3; D perhaps matches TRBD1 (5 bases). Trimming removed 1 base from V and 9 bases from J, with 16 bases in between. This CDR3 has 15 amino acids. The germline V gene encodes CDR1 MNHNS and CDR2 SASEGT. The CDR3 reads CASSEDGRAVGTIYF. The DNA of the CDR3 is TGTGCCAGCAGTGAAGACGGCAGGGCCGTCGGCACCATATATTTT.

The CDR3 DNA follows: TGTGCCAGCAGCAAGCGGGGGTGGACCTACGAGCAGTACTTC. Protein: CASSKRGWTYEQYF. This chain links TRBV2 with TRBJ2-7, with TRBD2 matching 8 bases. Germline lookup yields CDR1 SNHLY and CDR2 FYNNEI. V was pared by 6 bases and J by 2 bases, with 6 bases of the junction left unmatched. CDR3 length: 14 residues.

This clone occurred a few times. In DNA, the CDR3 is TGTGCCAGCAGCTTATTCGGTGGGTACGAGCAGTACTTC. Residues: CASSLFGGYEQYF. This chain joins TRBV5-6 and TRBJ2-7; D remains ambiguous. The CDR3 runs to 13 residues. Per the germline V gene, CDR1 is SGHDT and CDR2 is YYEEEE. The V gene lost 2 bases and the J gene lost 4 bases, with 10 bases spanning the gap.

In its sample, this clone was seen a few times. The rearrangement links TRBV7-2 to TRBJ2-7; 9 bases line up with TRBD1. The CDR3 has 15 residues. V dropped 5 bases and J dropped 3; count of bases not matched to a gene: 8. The germline CDR1 and CDR2 sequences are SGHTA and FQGNSA. The CDR3 loop reads CASSPIATGGYEQYF. The CDR3 coding sequence is TGTGCCAGCAGCCCCATCGCGACAGGGGGCTACGAGCAGTACTTC.

The rearrangement uses TRBV18 and TRBJ2-2; D is unclear. V was clipped by 2 bases and J by 0 bases, with 7 bases between them. Germline CDR1 and CDR2: KGHSH and LQKENI. CDR3 length: 15 residues. The CDR3 loop reads CASSPGPPNTGELFF. In DNA form, the CDR3 reads TGTGCCAGCTCACCAGGACCCCCGAACACCGGGGAGCTGTTTTTT. The full variable domain, in which reference TRBV18 and TRBJ2-2 provide the parts outside the CDR3, is NAGVMQNPRHLVRRRGQEARLRCSPMKGHSHVYWYRQLPEEGLKFMVYLQKENIIDESGMPKERFSAEFPKEGPSILRIQQVVRGDSAAYFCASSPGPPNTGELFFGEGSRLTVL.

The chain joins TRBV11-2 to TRBJ2-3; 8 nucleotides align to TRBD2. CDR1 SGHAT and CDR2 FQNNGV come from the germline V gene. The CDR3 is made up of 16 amino acids. With 5 bases clipped from V and 4 bases from J, the junction kept 11 bases outside the gene matches. In DNA form, the CDR3 reads TGTGCCAGCAGCCAAGGACCGGGGGGGGCTGCAGATACGCAGTATTTT. Its protein product is CASSQGPGGAADTQYF.

With respect to this clone: The sample holds other DNA sequences that translate to the same CDR3. The chain employs TRBV30 and TRBJ2-5, with unresolved D. This CDR3 has 11 residues. Germline CDR1 is GTSNPN and CDR2 is SVGIG (reference sequence). With 1 base removed from V and 5 bases from J, the gap between germline ends came to 5 bases. DNA for the CDR3: TGTGCCTGGAGTGCCTTGGAGACCCAGTACTTC. Translating it yields CAWSALETQYF.

This clone was seen only once. The rearrangement uses TRBV19 and TRBJ1-3; D perhaps matches TRBD1 (5 bases). The germline V and J ends were trimmed by 7 bases and 2 bases, with 15 bases remaining between them. CDR1 is LNHDA and CDR2 is SQIVND in the germline V gene (reference sequence). The CDR3 is 15 residues long. The CDR3 DNA follows: TGTGCCAGTACCACGACCGGGGGGACTGGAAACACCATATATTTT. Translating it yields CASTTTGGTGNTIYF.

The gene calls are TRBV28 and TRBJ2-1, with TRBD2 identical over 15 bases. From germline, CDR1 is MDHEN and CDR2 SYDVKM. The CDR3 sequence is 15 residues long. The trim removed 5 bases at V and 8 bases at J, leaving 4 bases unmatched. Here the CDR3 reads CASSLGTSGRYEQFF. In DNA, the CDR3 is TGTGCCAGCAGTCTGGGGACTAGCGGGAGGTATGAGCAGTTCTTC.

This clone occurred a few times. V gene TRBV5-1 combines with J gene TRBJ1-2; the D is unclear. The CDR3 extends over 14 amino acids. Trimming removed 3 bases at V and 4 bases at J, with 13 bases between. Germline CDR1 SGHRS, CDR2 YFSETQ. The CDR3 loop is CASSSEYESYGYTF. CDR3 in DNA: TGCGCCAGCAGCTCCGAGTACGAATCCTATGGCTACACCTTC.

The chain couples TRBV2 to TRBJ1-1, with no clear D. Trimming left V 11 bases short and J 1 base short, with 11 bases between. The germline CDR1 and CDR2 sequences are SNHLY and FYNNEI. CDR3 length equals 12 residues. This CDR3 reads CAAAPGNTEAFF. CDR3 nucleotide sequence: TGTGCCGCCGCCCCCGGGAACACTGAAGCTTTCTTT.

This clone was seen only once. The chain carries TRBV10-3 and TRBJ2-3; D is ambiguous. Germline CDR1 reads ENHRY; CDR2 reads SYGVKD. Trimming removed 8 bases at V and 1 base at J, with 7 bases between. CDR3 length: 12 amino acids. CDR3 coding DNA: TGTGCCATCCGTAGTGGCACAGATACGCAGTATTTT. Its translation is CAIRSGTDTQYF.

The V gene is TRBV28, the J gene TRBJ1-2; weak D call: TRBD1 (5 bases). The germline V and J ends were trimmed by 6 bases and 4 bases, with 15 bases remaining between them. The CDR3 extends over 14 amino acids. The germline V gene encodes CDR1 MDHEN and CDR2 SYDVKM. CDR3 protein: CASRRTSSFYGYTF. For the CDR3, the DNA is TGTGCCAGCAGGCGGACATCGAGCTTCTATGGCTACACCTTC.

The gene calls are TRBV27 and TRBJ1-6, with a weak D call TRBD1 (5 bases). This CDR3 comprises 15 residues. Germline V gene lookup returns CDR1 MNHEY and CDR2 SMNVEV (reference sequence). Trimming removed 3 bases at V and 7 bases at J, with 13 bases between. The CDR3 nucleotides are TGTGCCAGCAGTTTTCAGGGATTAATGAATTCACCCCTCCACTTT. It specifies CASSFQGLMNSPLHF.

V usage is TRBV18 and J usage is TRBJ1-1; D is unclear. Germline loops: CDR1 KGHSH, CDR2 LQKENI. The CDR3 runs to 13 residues. With 0 bases removed from V and 4 bases from J, the gap between germline ends came to 6 bases. The CDR3 DNA is TGTGCCAGCTCACCACCGTTGGGCACTGAAGCTTTCTTT. Its protein is CASSPPLGTEAFF.

V and J are TRBV28 and TRBJ1-2, with unresolved D. CDR3 length equals 10 residues. The germline V gene has CDR1 MDHEN and CDR2 SYDVKM. The germline V and J ends were trimmed by 7 bases and 5 bases, with 5 bases remaining between them. Here the CDR3 DNA reads TGTGCCAGCATGCGGTATGGCTACACCTTC. Amino acid sequence: CASMRYGYTF.

The genes are TRBV5-4 and TRBJ1-4; D not resolved. CDR3 size: 14 residues. Germline loops: CDR1 SGHNT, CDR2 YYREEE (reference sequence). V was pared by 1 base and J by 7 bases, with 11 bases between. DNA of the CDR3: TGTGCCAGCAGCTTGTATGGGATGGGTGAAAAACTGTTTTTT. This encodes CASSLYGMGEKLFF.

The chain combines TRBV4-2 with TRBJ2-7, with 12 bases aligning to TRBD2. Trimming took 3 bases from V and 4 from J; bases not matched to a gene: 10. Germline V gene lookup returns CDR1 LGHNA and CDR2 YNFKEQ. The CDR3 is 17 residues long. Here the CDR3 reads CASSHPILAGGSYEQYF. The CDR3, as DNA: TGTGCCAGCAGCCACCCTATCCTAGCGGGAGGGTCATACGAGCAGTACTTC.

CDR3 region: CASSQVTTGAFF. CDR3 coding DNA: TGCGCCAGCAGCCAAGTGACTACCGGAGCTTTCTTT. This chain joins TRBV4-1 and TRBJ1-1; no definite D call. Looked up from germline, CDR1 is MGHRA and CDR2 is YSYEKL. The CDR3 consists of 12 residues. V was shortened by 1 base and J by 10 bases, with 10 bases between the two germline ends.

The rearrangement uses TRBV7-6 and TRBJ2-6; D may be TRBD1 (6 bases). Germline CDR1 and CDR2: SGHVS and FNYEAQ. Trimming pared 5 bases from V and 0 bases from J, leaving 14 bases between. The CDR3 contains 17 residues. The CDR3 nucleotides read TGTGCCAGCAGCCCCTTCCAGGGGAGCTCTGGGGCCAACGTCCTGACTTTC. Protein: CASSPFQGSSGANVLTF.

Only a few counts were recorded for this clone. The chain links TRBV29-1 to TRBJ1-1, with D tentatively TRBD1 (6 bases). V was trimmed by 5 bases and J by 7 bases, leaving 26 bases between them. The CDR3 extends over 16 amino acids. CDR1 is SQVTM and CDR2 is ANQGSEA in the germline V gene. CDR3: CSVYGMELQGGREAFF. The CDR3 nucleotides read TGCAGCGTTTACGGTATGGAGTTACAGGGAGGCCGTGAAGCTTTCTTT.

The chain joins TRBV6-5 to TRBJ2-7; D gene uncertain. The CDR3 has 11 amino acids. Looked up from germline, CDR1 is MNHEY and CDR2 is SVGAGI. Trimming stripped 7 bases from V and 6 bases from J, with 10 bases between. The CDR3 loop reads CASIAPLEQYF. DNA for the CDR3: TGTGCCAGCATAGCTCCTCTCGAGCAGTACTTC.

The chain has TRBV7-9 and TRBJ1-4, with a weak D call TRBD1 (6 bases). CDR3 length: 14 amino acids. Between the trimmed V and J ends, which lost 2 bases and 6 bases, there was a span of 10 bases. Per the germline V gene, CDR1 is SEHNR and CDR2 is FQNEAQ (reference sequence). The CDR3 region is CASSLIYRDEKLFF. The CDR3 bases are TGTGCCAGCAGCTTAATCTACAGGGATGAAAAACTGTTTTTT.

The CDR3 sequence: CASSRDRVDGYTF. CDR3 coding DNA: TGTGCCAGCAGCCGGGACAGGGTCGATGGCTACACCTTC. The V gene is TRBV6-5, the J gene TRBJ1-2; 9 bases map to TRBD1. The CDR3 has 13 residues. Trimming at V came to 6 bases and at J to 6 bases, leaving 5 bases not matched to a gene. CDR1 MNHEY and CDR2 SVGAGI come from the germline V gene.

The V and J genes are TRBV30 and TRBJ1-3; D gene ambiguous. The CDR3 has 16 residues. Germline loops: CDR1 GTSNPN, CDR2 SVGIG (reference sequence). V shed 3 bases and J shed 0 bases, with 15 bases lying between them. CDR3 protein: CAWSGGELYSGNTIYF. The CDR3 nucleotides read TGTGCCTGGAGCGGCGGGGAACTATACTCTGGAAACACCATATATTTT.

J is TRBJ1-5 and V is TRBV28; weak D call: TRBD1 (5 bases). Germline lookup yields CDR1 MDHEN and CDR2 SYDVKM. The V end lost 5 bases, the J end lost 6 bases, and 14 bases lay between the germline ends. CDR3 length: 14 amino acids. The CDR3, as DNA: TGTGCCAGCAGTACACGCAGGGATGGTCAGCCCCAGCATTTT. Its protein is CASSTRRDGQPQHF.